Listed below are T cell receptor beta chains from one sample, sequenced in a study of blood T cell repertoires in COVID-19. The protocol was immunoSEQ multiplex PCR, while the TCRdb copy is restricted to in-frame clones and leaves out a portion. The sample shows 190,000 or so clones, about 86% of them seen only once. The sample was peripheral blood. These receptors were taken from a man in his forties or fifties with active or convalescent COVID-19. The conserved cysteine and the conserved F or W are not part of the CDR3 here. Fields, in order: CDR3 length, J gene, clone size, V gene, CDR3 protein. Expanded clones are given a class, and other clones once, few, many or no size at all.

>12|TRBJ1-2|.|TRBV2
ASSETGKGYGYT
>11|TRBJ2-7|.|TRBV3-1/TRBV3-2
ASSQVAGSEQY
>14|TRBJ1-1|.|TRBV27
ASSLGVFRTNTEAF
>13|TRBJ2-2|.|TRBV5-4
ASSLGGRGTGELF
>11|TRBJ1-4|.|TRBV25-1
ASRTGVNEKLF
>13|TRBJ1-2|.|TRBV18
ASSPDGDTSYGYT
>13|TRBJ1-5|.|TRBV19
ASSGAGGTNQPQH
>13|TRBJ2-7|.|TRBV30
AWSSHGGTGSEQY
>15|TRBJ2-1|.|TRBV5-1
ASSGPGLAGIYNEQF
>13|TRBJ1-3|.|TRBV28
ASALPQGAGNTIY
>15|TRBJ1-1|.|TRBV25-1
ASRSRRGGDIDTEAF
>16|TRBJ1-3|.|TRBV2
ASSRGRGGALSGNTIY
>13|TRBJ2-7|.|TRBV28
ASRKYSGNSYEQY
>13|TRBJ1-2|.|TRBV5-1
ASSLAQGISSGYT
>13|TRBJ2-7|few|TRBV19
ASSISGTASYEQY
>10|TRBJ1-1|.|TRBV5-5
ASSLGTGGAF
>10|TRBJ1-5|.|TRBV28
ASRQGGQPQH
>10|TRBJ2-7|once|TRBV10-3
AISYGTLEQY
>12|TRBJ1-5|.|TRBV28
ASSLPGSNQPQH